These 19 T cell receptor beta chains were sequenced from one sample in a study of T cell clonotyping in hematopoietic cell transplantation. The protocol was immunoSEQ multiplex PCR, while the TCRdb copy is restricted to in-frame clones and leaves out a portion. The sample records tens of thousands of clones, less than 95% being singletons. The sequenced material came from peripheral blood mononuclear cells. Receptor source: a woman aged 45-60 years in good health. Some clones in this sample may be carry-over from other donors' samples.

The chain joins TRBV14 to TRBJ2-2; 15 nucleotides align to TRBD2. This CDR3 has 17 residues. CDR1 and CDR2 from the germline V gene are SGHDN and FVKESK. V dropped 4 bases and J dropped 5; count of bases not matched to a gene: 5. Written as DNA, the CDR3 is TGTGCCAGCAGCCTTGGACTAGCGGGGGGGAGAACCGGGGAGCTGTTTTTT. Translating it yields CASSLGLAGGRTGELFF. The full variable domain, completed using reference TRBV14 and TRBJ2-2, is EAGVTQFPSHSVIEKGQTVTLRCDPISGHDNLYWYRRVMGKEIKFLLHFVKESKQDESGMPNNRFLAERTGGTYSTLKVQPAELEDSGVYFCASSLGLAGGRTGELFFGEGSRLTVL.

The rearrangement uses TRBV7-2 and TRBJ1-1; D is ambiguous. CDR1 is SGHTA, CDR2 FQGNSA, per germline. The V end was cut by 1 base, the J end by 8 bases, with 11 bases between. This CDR3 has 13 amino acids. As DNA, the CDR3 is TGTGCCAGCAGCTTAGAGGCACTCGGGGAAGCTTTCTTT. As protein: CASSLEALGEAFF. The full variable domain, rest sourced from reference TRBV7-2 and TRBJ1-1, is GAGVSQSPSNKVTEKGKDVELRCDPISGHTALYWYRQSLGQGLEFLIYFQGNSAPDKSGLPSDRFSAERTGGSVSTLTIQRTQQEDSAVYLCASSLEALGEAFFGQGTRLTVV.

The chain employs TRBV29-1 and TRBJ1-2, with 8 positions matching TRBD1. The germline CDR1 and CDR2 sequences are SQVTM and ANQGSEA. The CDR3 runs 13 residues. The ends lost 4 bases at V and 5 bases at J; junction bases unmatched: 6. As DNA, the CDR3 is TGCAGCGTTGCCCCGGGACAGGAGTATGGCTACACCTTC. It is translated as CSVAPGQEYGYTF. Using reference TRBV29-1 and TRBJ1-2 for the parts outside the CDR3, the full variable domain is SAVISQKPSRDICQRGTSLTIQCQVDSQVTMMFWYRQQPGQSLTLIATANQGSEATYESGFVIDKFPISRPNLTFSTLTVSNMSPEDSSIYLCSVAPGQEYGYTFGSGTRLTVV.

The chain employs TRBV7-3 and TRBJ2-7; D is possibly TRBD1 or TRBD2 (5 bases each). From germline, CDR1 is SGHTA and CDR2 FQGTGA. Between the trimmed V and J ends, which lost 4 bases and 7 bases, there was a span of 14 bases. This CDR3 is 13 amino acids long. Written as DNA, the CDR3 is TGTGCCAGCAGCTGGGACGCACCGGGGGAGCAGTACTTC. Translating gives CASSWDAPGEQYF. Complete variable domain (other parts from reference TRBV7-3 and TRBJ2-7): GAGVSQTPSNKVTEKGKYVELRCDPISGHTALYWYRQSLGQGPEFLIYFQGTGAADDSGLPNDRFFAVRPEGSVSTLKIQRTERGDSAVYLCASSWDAPGEQYFGPGTRLTVT.

The V and J genes are TRBV4-1 and TRBJ1-3; the D gene is possibly TRBD1 (6 bases). Germline CDR1 is MGHRA and CDR2 is YSYEKL. V gave up 3 bases and J gave up 1 base, with 13 bases separating them. The length of the CDR3 is 16 residues. The CDR3 loop reads CASSQAGAYSGNTIYF. CDR3 nucleotide sequence: TGCGCCAGCAGCCAGGCGGGGGCCTATTCTGGAAACACCATATATTTT.

The chain recombines TRBV7-2 with TRBJ2-1; 10 bases line up with TRBD2. The germline V gene encodes CDR1 SGHTA and CDR2 FQGNSA. The length of the CDR3 is 18 residues. V gave up 0 bases and J gave up 1 base; unmatched junction bases: 6. The CDR3 here is CASSLAASGGLSYNEQFF. The CDR3 bases are TGTGCCAGCAGCTTAGCGGCTAGCGGGGGCCTTTCCTACAATGAGCAGTTCTTC.

The chain joins TRBV7-9 to TRBJ2-1, with 10 bases identical to TRBD1. The V gene's germline CDR1 is SEHNR and CDR2 FQNEAQ (reference sequence). This CDR3 is 13 amino acids long. V gave up 4 bases and J gave up 8 bases; unmatched junction bases: 2. CDR3 residues: CASSSTGGYEQFF. In DNA, the CDR3 is TGTGCCAGCAGCTCGACAGGGGGCTATGAGCAGTTCTTC.

The chain has TRBV27 and TRBJ1-6, with 7 positions matching TRBD1. Germline CDR1 and CDR2: MNHEY and SMNVEV (reference sequence). Unmatched junction bases numbered 4, after V lost 5 bases and J lost 0 bases. The CDR3 sequence is 16 residues long. CDR3 in DNA: TGTGCCAGCAGTGACAGGGACGGCTCCTATAATTCACCCCTCCACTTT. Protein product: CASSDRDGSYNSPLHF.

A single count supports this clone. This CDR3 reads CASTRGQGQPQHF. In DNA, the CDR3 is TGTGCCAGTACCAGGGGGCAGGGACAGCCCCAGCATTTT. This sequence joins TRBV19 and TRBJ1-5, with 8 bases aligning to TRBD1. CDR3 length: 13 residues. Germline V lookup: CDR1 LNHDA, CDR2 SQIVND (reference sequence). Trimming cost V 7 bases and J 7 bases; bases outside gene matches: 6.

The chain employs TRBV21-1 and TRBJ1-2. TRBV21-1 counts as a pseudogene. This CDR3 is 16 amino acids long. CDR3 in DNA: TGTGCCAGCCTTGTCTCGGGTCCCTCCATTAGCTATGGCTACACCTTC. Encoded protein: CASLVSGPSISYGYTF.

CDR3 in DNA: TGTGCCACCAGCAGAGATCGACCCAGTTCCTACGAGCAGTACTTC. Protein product: CATSRDRPSSYEQYF. This chain uses TRBV15 with TRBJ2-7; unclear D gene. The CDR3 has 15 residues. Deletions cut 0 bases from V and 1 base from J, with 10 bases between. Germline V gene data show CDR1 as LNHNV and CDR2 as YYDKDF (reference sequence).

The chain combines TRBV9 with TRBJ1-1; possibly TRBD1 for D (6 bases). The germline V gene encodes CDR1 SGDLS and CDR2 YYNGEE. The CDR3 is 13 amino acids. V dropped 9 bases and J dropped 1 base, with 13 bases sitting between them. CDR3 nucleotides: TGTGCCACCGGGGGGGGCCCGAACACTGAAGCTTTCTTT. This codes for CATGGGPNTEAFF.

The gene calls are TRBV4-3 and TRBJ1-5; D remains ambiguous. The V and J ends lost 0 bases and 9 bases respectively, with 15 bases between them. CDR1 is LGHNA and CDR2 is YSLEER in the germline V gene. This CDR3 has 15 amino acids. This CDR3 reads CASSQDRGGRGPQHF. CDR3 bases: TGCGCCAGCAGCCAAGATCGGGGAGGGCGCGGGCCCCAGCATTTT.

The rearrangement uses TRBV5-1 and TRBJ1-1; D remains unclear. This CDR3 region has 13 residues. The germline V and J ends were trimmed by 4 bases and 3 bases, with 10 bases remaining between them. Germline lookup yields CDR1 SGHRS and CDR2 YFSETQ. This CDR3 reads CASSLDDDTEAFF. The CDR3 nucleotides are TGCGCCAGCAGCCTGGACGATGACACTGAAGCTTTCTTT.

This rearrangement joins TRBV30 to TRBJ2-6, with D maybe TRBD2 (5 bases). The V end was cut by 5 bases, the J end by 2 bases, with 10 bases between. CDR1 GTSNPN and CDR2 SVGIG come from the germline V gene (reference sequence). The CDR3 sequence is 14 residues long. The CDR3 is CAWDEGAGANVLTF. CDR3 DNA: TGTGCCTGGGACGAGGGAGCTGGGGCCAACGTCCTGACTTTC.

The chain couples TRBV7-6 to TRBJ2-5; D is possibly TRBD1 or TRBD2 (7 bases each). Germline CDR1 and CDR2: SGHVS and FNYEAQ. CDR3 size: 14 residues. Trimming pared 0 bases from V and 11 bases from J, leaving 16 bases between. The CDR3 region is CASSLAEGRDSQYF. CDR3 DNA: TGTGCCAGCAGCTTAGCAGAGGGGAGGGACAGTCAGTACTTC.

V is TRBV5-1 and J is TRBJ2-5, with 11 nucleotides matching TRBD2. V shed 3 bases, J shed 5 bases, and the junction held 6 bases outside the gene matches. Germline values: CDR1 SGHRS, CDR2 YFSETQ. CDR3 length: 15 amino acids. CDR3 sequence: CASSSRLAGLETQYF. For the CDR3, the DNA is TGCGCCAGCAGCTCTAGACTAGCGGGGTTGGAGACCCAGTACTTC.

The chain joins TRBV12-5 to TRBJ1-2; D call uncertain. The germline V and J ends were trimmed by 5 bases and 6 bases, with 16 bases remaining between them. CDR1 is LGHNT and CDR2 is FRNRAP in the germline V gene. The CDR3 loop spans 14 amino acids. DNA of the CDR3: TGTGCTAGTGGTCCATTTGTACCGGCGAATGGCTACACCTTC. It encodes CASGPFVPANGYTF.

The chain has TRBV19 and TRBJ1-2, with TRBD1 matching 7 bases. There are 12 residues in the CDR3. Trimming at V came to 8 bases and at J to 8 bases, leaving 8 bases not matched to a gene. Germline CDR1 LNHDA, CDR2 SQIVND (reference sequence). The CDR3 loop reads CASENRGAGYTF. For the CDR3, the DNA is TGTGCCAGTGAAAACAGGGGAGCCGGCTACACCTTC.